Listed here are 3 T cell receptor beta chains from one sample, sequenced in a study of cytomegalovirus exposure and HLA in healthy donors (dated by TCRdb to 2017 to 2019). The library was made by the immunoSEQ multiplex PCR assay. A mixture of 60 forward primers for TCR Vbeta segments and 13 reverse primers for TCR Jbeta segments was used in the multiplex PCR. TCRdb limited this immuneACCESS table to in-frame rearrangements with V and J called. A share of clones is missing; checked studies link under half to unresolved V genes, and the rest is unexplained. In this sample the table shows about 130,000 clones, roughly two thirds of which occur a single time. Over 1.5% of the sample goes to the ten largest clones. The sequenced material came from PBMCs. These receptors came from a man in his thirties or forties in good health and CMV-seropositive.

This chain connects TRBV5-4 to TRBJ2-1, with TRBD2 identical over 13 bases. With V trimmed by 2 bases and J by 4 bases, 3 bases remained unmatched. This CDR3 has 16 amino acids. Germline assignment: CDR1 SGHNT and CDR2 YYREEE (reference sequence). The CDR3 loop is CASSLQTSGRYNEQFF. CDR3 nucleotides: TGTGCCAGCAGCTTACAGACTAGCGGGAGGTACAATGAGCAGTTCTTC.

J is TRBJ2-5 and V is TRBV6-5, with a tentative D call TRBD2 (5 bases). Near its end, the DNA agrees better with TRBJ2-7, so the J call may be wrong. This CDR3 has 13 amino acids. The germline CDR1 and CDR2 sequences are MNHEY and SVGAGI. The CDR3: CASSDPTNYEQYF. The CDR3, as DNA: TGTGCCAGCAGCGACCCGACTAACTACGAGCAGTACTTC.

The gene calls are TRBV19 and TRBJ2-2, with 10 bases matching TRBD2. Germline CDR1 is LNHDA and CDR2 is SQIVND (reference sequence). The length of the CDR3 is 15 residues. V lost 5 bases to trimming and J lost 6 bases; unmatched junction nucleotides: 6. CDR3: CASSGSSGRAGELFF. DNA of the CDR3: TGTGCCAGTAGTGGGTCAAGCGGGAGGGCCGGGGAGCTGTTTTTT.